This T cell receptor (beta chain) was identified in a study of T cells in Graves' hyperthyroidism and ophthalmopathy. From RNA transcripts, TCR beta CDR3 regions were amplified. Researchers ran a first-round RT-PCR on the TCR CDR3 using the HTBI primer set. Each CDR3 protein gets one entry after TCRdb re-called the multiplex PCR reads with MiXCR. The top ten clones hold under 45% of a sample with about 300,000 distinct CDR3 sequences, around 19% of them seen once. The PBMCs had their origin in 7.5 to 10 ml of fresh peripheral blood. From germline, CDR1 is DFQATT and CDR2 SNEGSKA (reference sequence). The J segment lost 3 bases and the V segment lost 3 bases, leaving 4 bases of the junction unmatched. CDR3 length equals 14 residues.

This chain joins TRBV20-1 and TRBJ2-7, with 11 bases matching TRBD2. The receptor's source is a man aged 50-60 years with Graves' ophthalmopathy. Sequencing was performed on blood. The CDR3 here is CSASQGLAVYEQYF. CDR3 DNA: TGCAGTGCTAGCCAGGGACTAGCGGTCTACGAGCAGTACTTC.